This TCR beta chain was sequenced for a study of tumor-infiltrating lymphocytes in oesophageal squamous cell carcinoma. TCRdb itself ran the PCR reads through MiXCR, one entry per CDR3 protein. This table holds around 12,000 distinct CDR3 sequences, under 65% found once. V was trimmed by 0 bases and J by 1 base, leaving 9 bases between them. The CDR3 runs 15 residues. In germline, CDR1 is SGHNT, CDR2 YENEEA. This clonotype showed up just once. The receptor was isolated from a female donor with esophageal squamous cell carcinoma. The sequenced sample was esophageal tumor tissue. The rearrangement links TRBV11-3 to TRBJ1-1, with no clear D. For the CDR3, the DNA is TGTGCCAGCAGCTTAGATTCACAGCCGAACACTGAAGCTTTCTTT. Translation gives CASSLDSQPNTEAFF.